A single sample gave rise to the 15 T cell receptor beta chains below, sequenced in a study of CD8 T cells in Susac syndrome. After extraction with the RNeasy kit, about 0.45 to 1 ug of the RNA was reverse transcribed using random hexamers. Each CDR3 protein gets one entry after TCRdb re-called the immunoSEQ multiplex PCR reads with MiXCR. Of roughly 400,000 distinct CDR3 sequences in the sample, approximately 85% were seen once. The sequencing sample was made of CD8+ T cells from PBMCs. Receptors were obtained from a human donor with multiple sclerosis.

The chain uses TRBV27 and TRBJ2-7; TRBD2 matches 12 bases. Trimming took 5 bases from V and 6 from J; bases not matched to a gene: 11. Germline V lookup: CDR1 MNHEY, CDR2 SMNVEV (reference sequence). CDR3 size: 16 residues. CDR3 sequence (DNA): TGTGCCAGCAGTATGCTAGCGGGAGGGCCTTCGGGCGAGCAGTACTTC. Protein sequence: CASSMLAGGPSGEQYF.

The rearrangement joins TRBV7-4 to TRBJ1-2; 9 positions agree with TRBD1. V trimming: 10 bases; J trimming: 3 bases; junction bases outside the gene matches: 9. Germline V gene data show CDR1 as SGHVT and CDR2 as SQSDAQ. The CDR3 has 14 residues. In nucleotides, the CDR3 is TGTGCCAAAAAACAGGACAGGGGTCACTATGGCTACACCTTC. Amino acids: CAKKQDRGHYGYTF.

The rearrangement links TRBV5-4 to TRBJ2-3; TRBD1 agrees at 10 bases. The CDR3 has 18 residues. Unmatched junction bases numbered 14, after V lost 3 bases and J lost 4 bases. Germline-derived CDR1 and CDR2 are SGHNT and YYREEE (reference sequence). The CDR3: CASSYLVGTGDYSDTQYF. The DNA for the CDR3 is TGTGCCAGCAGCTACCTTGTAGGGACAGGGGATTATTCAGATACGCAGTATTTT.

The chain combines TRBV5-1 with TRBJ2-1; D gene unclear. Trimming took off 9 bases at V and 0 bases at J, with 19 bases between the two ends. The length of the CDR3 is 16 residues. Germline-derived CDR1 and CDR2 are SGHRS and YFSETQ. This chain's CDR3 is CATQPNYSYSYNEQFF. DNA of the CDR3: TGCGCCACCCAACCAAACTACAGCTACTCCTACAATGAGCAGTTCTTC.

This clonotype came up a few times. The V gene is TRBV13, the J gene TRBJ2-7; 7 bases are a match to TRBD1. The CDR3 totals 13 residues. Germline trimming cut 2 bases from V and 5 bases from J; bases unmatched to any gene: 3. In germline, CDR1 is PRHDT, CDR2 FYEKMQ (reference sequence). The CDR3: CASSLRGRHEQYF. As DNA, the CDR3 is TGTGCCAGCAGCTTAAGGGGGCGGCACGAGCAGTACTTC.

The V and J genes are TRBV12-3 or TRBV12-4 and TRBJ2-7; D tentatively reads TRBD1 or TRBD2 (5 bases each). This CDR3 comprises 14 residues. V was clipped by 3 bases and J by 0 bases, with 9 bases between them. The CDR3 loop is CASSFGDRSYEQYF. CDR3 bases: TGTGCCAGCAGTTTCGGGGACCGCTCCTACGAGCAGTACTTC.

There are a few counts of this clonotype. CDR3 in amino acids: CASSQDLGYNSPLHF. The CDR3 region has the DNA TGCGCCAGCAGCCAGGACTTAGGGTATAATTCACCCCTCCACTTT. This sequence joins TRBV4-1 and TRBJ1-6; D uncertain. CDR1 and CDR2 from the germline V gene are MGHRA and YSYEKL. The V end lost 3 bases, the J end lost 4 bases, and 10 bases lay between the germline ends. The CDR3 covers 15 residues.

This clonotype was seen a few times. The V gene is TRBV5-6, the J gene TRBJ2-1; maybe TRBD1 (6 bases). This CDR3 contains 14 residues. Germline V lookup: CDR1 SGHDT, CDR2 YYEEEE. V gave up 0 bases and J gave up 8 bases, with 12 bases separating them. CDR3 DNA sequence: TGTGCCAGCAGCTTGGGGCAGGGGCTGGATGAGCAGTTCTTC. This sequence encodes CASSLGQGLDEQFF.

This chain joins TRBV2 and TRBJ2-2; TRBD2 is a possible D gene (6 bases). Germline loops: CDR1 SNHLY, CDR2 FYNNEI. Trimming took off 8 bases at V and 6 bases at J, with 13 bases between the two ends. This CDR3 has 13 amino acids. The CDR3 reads CASYGGVSGELFF. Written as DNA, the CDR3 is TGTGCCAGCTATGGAGGGGTGTCCGGGGAGCTGTTTTTT.

The CDR3 here is CASSQDHPGTQETQYF. The DNA of the CDR3 is TGTGCCAGCAGCCAAGATCATCCAGGGACTCAAGAGACCCAGTACTTC. The chain has TRBV3-1 and TRBJ2-5; maybe TRBD2 (6 bases). V was cut by 0 bases and J by 2 bases, with 13 bases left in between. The CDR3 totals 16 residues. Germline loops: CDR1 LGHDT, CDR2 YNNKEL (reference sequence).

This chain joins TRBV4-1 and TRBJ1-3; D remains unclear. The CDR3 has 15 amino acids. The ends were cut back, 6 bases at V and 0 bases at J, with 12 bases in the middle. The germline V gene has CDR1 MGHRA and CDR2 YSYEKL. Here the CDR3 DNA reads TGCGCCAGCAGACCATCTACCGACTCTGGAAACACCATATATTTT. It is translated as CASRPSTDSGNTIYF.

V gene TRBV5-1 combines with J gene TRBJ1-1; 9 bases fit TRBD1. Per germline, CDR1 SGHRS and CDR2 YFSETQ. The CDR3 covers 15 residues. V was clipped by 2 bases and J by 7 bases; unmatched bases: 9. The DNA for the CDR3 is TGCGCCAGCAGCTTTCCGGGACAGGGTATTGGTGAAGCTTTCTTT. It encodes CASSFPGQGIGEAFF.

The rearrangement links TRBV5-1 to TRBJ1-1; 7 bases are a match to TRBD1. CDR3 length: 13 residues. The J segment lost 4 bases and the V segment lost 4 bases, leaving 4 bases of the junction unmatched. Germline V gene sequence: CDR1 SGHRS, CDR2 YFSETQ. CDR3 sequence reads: CASSQQGSTEAFF. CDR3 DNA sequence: TGCGCCAGCAGCCAACAGGGGAGCACTGAAGCTTTCTTT.

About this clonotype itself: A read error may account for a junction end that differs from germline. CDR3 nucleotide sequence: TGTGCCAGCCGTGAGCCTGGGCTATACAATCAGCCCCAGCATTTT. Encoded protein: CASREPGLYNQPQHF. The rearrangement joins TRBV6-1 to TRBJ1-5, with D unclear. The CDR3 is 15 amino acids. The germline V gene has CDR1 MNHNS and CDR2 SASEGT.

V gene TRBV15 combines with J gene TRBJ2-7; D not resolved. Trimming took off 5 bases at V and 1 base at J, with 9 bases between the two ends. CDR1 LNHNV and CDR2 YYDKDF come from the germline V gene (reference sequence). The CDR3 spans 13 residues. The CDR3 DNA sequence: TGTGCCACCAGCCCCCCCAGGTCCTACGAGCAGTACTTC. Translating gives CATSPPRSYEQYF. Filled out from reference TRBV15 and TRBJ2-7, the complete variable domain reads DAMVIQNPRYQVTQFGKPVTLSCSQTLNHNVMYWYQQKSSQAPKLLFHYYDKDFNNEADTPDNFQSRRPNTSFCFLDIRSPGLGDTAMYLCATSPPRSYEQYFGPGTRLTVT.